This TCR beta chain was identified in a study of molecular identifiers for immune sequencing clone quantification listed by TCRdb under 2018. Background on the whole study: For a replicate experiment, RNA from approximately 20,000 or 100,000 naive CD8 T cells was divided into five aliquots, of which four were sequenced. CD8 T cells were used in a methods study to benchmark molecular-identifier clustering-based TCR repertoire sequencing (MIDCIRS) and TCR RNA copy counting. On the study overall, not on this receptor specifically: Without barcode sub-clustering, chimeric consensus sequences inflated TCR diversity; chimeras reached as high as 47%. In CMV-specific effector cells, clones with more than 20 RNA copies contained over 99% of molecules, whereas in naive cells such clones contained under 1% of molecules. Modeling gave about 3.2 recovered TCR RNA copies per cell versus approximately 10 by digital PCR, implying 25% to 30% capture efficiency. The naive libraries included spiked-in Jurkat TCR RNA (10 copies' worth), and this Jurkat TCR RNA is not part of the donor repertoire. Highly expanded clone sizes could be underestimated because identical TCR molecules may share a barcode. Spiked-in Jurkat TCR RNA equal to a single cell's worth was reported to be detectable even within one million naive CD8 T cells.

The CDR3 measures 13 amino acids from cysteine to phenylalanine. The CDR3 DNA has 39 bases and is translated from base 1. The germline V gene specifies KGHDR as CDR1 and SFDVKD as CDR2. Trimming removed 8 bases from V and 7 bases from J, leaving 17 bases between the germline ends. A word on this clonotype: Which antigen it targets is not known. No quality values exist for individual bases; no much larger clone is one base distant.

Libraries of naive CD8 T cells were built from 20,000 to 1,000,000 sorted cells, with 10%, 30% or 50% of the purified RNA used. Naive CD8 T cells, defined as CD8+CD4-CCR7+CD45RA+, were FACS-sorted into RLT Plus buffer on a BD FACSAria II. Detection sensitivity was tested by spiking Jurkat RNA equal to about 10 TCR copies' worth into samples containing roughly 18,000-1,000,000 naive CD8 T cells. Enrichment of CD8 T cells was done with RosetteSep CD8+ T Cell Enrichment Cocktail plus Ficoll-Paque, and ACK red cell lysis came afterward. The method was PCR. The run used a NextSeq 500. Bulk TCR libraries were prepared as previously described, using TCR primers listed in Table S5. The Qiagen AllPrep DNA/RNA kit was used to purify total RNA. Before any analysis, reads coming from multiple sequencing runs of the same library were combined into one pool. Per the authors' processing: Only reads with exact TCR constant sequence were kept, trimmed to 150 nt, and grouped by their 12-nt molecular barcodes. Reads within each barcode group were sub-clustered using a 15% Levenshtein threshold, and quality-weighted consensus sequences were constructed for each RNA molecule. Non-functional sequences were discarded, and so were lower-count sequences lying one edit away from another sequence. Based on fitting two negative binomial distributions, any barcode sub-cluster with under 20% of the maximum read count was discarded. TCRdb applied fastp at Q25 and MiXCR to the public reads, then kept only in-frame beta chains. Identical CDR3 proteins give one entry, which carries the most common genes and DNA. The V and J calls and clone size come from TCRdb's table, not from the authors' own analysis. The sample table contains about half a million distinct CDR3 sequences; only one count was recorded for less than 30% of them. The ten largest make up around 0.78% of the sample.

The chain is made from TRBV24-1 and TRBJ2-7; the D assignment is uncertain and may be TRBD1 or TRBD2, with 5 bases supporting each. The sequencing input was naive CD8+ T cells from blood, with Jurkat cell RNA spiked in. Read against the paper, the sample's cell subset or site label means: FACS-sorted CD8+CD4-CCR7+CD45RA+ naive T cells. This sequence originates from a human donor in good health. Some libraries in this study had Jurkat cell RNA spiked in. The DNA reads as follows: TGTGCCACCAACGGACGGGGCCCTAGGGAGCAGTACTTC. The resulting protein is CATNGRGPREQYF.